The next 16 T cell receptor beta chains were all read from a single sample in a study of cytomegalovirus exposure and HLA in healthy donors. The PCR had 60 Vbeta and 13 Jbeta primers. Libraries were prepared by immunoSEQ multiplex PCR; TCRdb keeps only in-frame clonotypes and omits some of them. The sample includes around 92,000 clones, 70% to 90% of them seen just once. The sample consisted of PBMCs. Source of these receptors: a man in his late teens or twenties in good health and CMV-seronegative.

The chain combines TRBV9 with TRBJ1-1; TRBD1 is a possible D gene (6 bases). Trimming stripped 0 bases from V and 1 base from J, with 25 bases between. Germline V lookup: CDR1 SGDLS, CDR2 YYNGEE. CDR3 size: 20 residues. The DNA of the CDR3 is TGTGCCAGCAGCGTAGCTACGGTGGGGGGGCCCTTATTAAGGAACACTGAAGCTTTCTTT. Translation: CASSVATVGGPLLRNTEAFF.

This clone was recorded at least ten times. The V gene is TRBV2, the J gene TRBJ2-1, with 7 nucleotides matching TRBD2. Trimming removed 7 bases from V and 2 bases from J; junction bases left unmatched: 8. The CDR3 contains 15 residues. The V gene's germline CDR1 is SNHLY and CDR2 FYNNEI. The CDR3 DNA follows: TGTGCCAGCATGGCTAGTGGGGGGGCCTACAATGAGCAGTTCTTC. It specifies CASMASGGAYNEQFF. The full variable domain, in which reference TRBV2 and TRBJ2-1 provide the parts outside the CDR3, is EPEVTQTPSHQVTQMGQEVILRCVPISNHLYFYWYRQILGQKVEFLVSFYNNEISEKSEIFDDQFSVERPDGSNFTLKIRSTKLEDSAMYFCASMASGGAYNEQFFGPGTRLTVL.

This clone was picked up one time. This sequence joins TRBV9 and TRBJ2-5; no firm D call. Trimming left V 1 base short and J 4 bases short, with 8 bases between. Germline V lookup: CDR1 SGDLS, CDR2 YYNGEE. The CDR3 has 13 residues. CDR3 residues: CASSVQVAETQYF. The CDR3 nucleotides are TGTGCCAGCAGCGTACAGGTTGCAGAGACCCAGTACTTC.

The gene calls are TRBV4-1 and TRBJ2-3; 9 bases are a match to TRBD1. From germline, CDR1 is MGHRA and CDR2 YSYEKL. The CDR3 extends over 20 amino acids. Unmatched junction bases numbered 17, after V lost 1 base and J lost 3 bases. CDR3 region: CASSQVTGTGRFEKTDTQYF. The CDR3 nucleotides read TGCGCCAGCAGCCAAGTCACGGGGACAGGGAGGTTTGAAAAAACAGATACGCAGTATTTT.

The chain couples TRBV18 to TRBJ1-1, with D unclear. The CDR3 is 14 residues long. Trimming removed 0 bases at V and 1 base at J, with 6 bases between. CDR1 is KGHSH and CDR2 is LQKENI in the germline V gene. The DNA for the CDR3 is TGTGCCAGCTCACCACCCGGCGGGAACACTGAAGCTTTCTTT. Protein: CASSPPGGNTEAFF.

This clone was observed once. The V call is TRBV9, the J call TRBJ1-1; 7 bases agree with TRBD1. The CDR3 has 14 amino acids. Germline V gene data show CDR1 as SGDLS and CDR2 as YYNGEE. With V trimmed by 3 bases and J by 1 base, 3 bases remained unmatched. As DNA, the CDR3 is TGTGCCAGCAGCGCCCAGGGGGAGAACACTGAAGCTTTCTTT. Translation: CASSAQGENTEAFF.

Only one count was recorded for this clone. CDR3 DNA: TGTGCCAGCAGCACCAGACAGGATGGCTACACCTTC. This translates into CASSTRQDGYTF. This chain connects TRBV21-1 to TRBJ1-2; the D call in the table, TRBD1, was not verified against the DNA. TRBV21-1 has pseudogene status. The CDR3 has 12 residues.

V usage is TRBV4-2 and J usage is TRBJ2-7; possible D gene TRBD2, 7 bases. Germline V lookup: CDR1 LGHNA, CDR2 YNFKEQ. The CDR3 spans 13 residues. Trimming removed 4 bases from V and 11 bases from J, with 18 bases in between. The DNA for the CDR3 is TGTGCCAGCAGCCTCAGCCGGGGGGAGGGGGAGTACTTC. Translating it yields CASSLSRGEGEYF.

The V and J genes are TRBV5-6 and TRBJ1-2; 8 bases align to TRBD1. J gave up 8 bases and V 2 bases, and 5 bases lay outside the gene matches. Germline loops: CDR1 SGHDT, CDR2 YYEEEE. This CDR3 is 13 amino acids long. DNA for the CDR3: TGTGCCAGCAGCTTTACAGGGGGTCAGGGCTACACCTTC. Its protein is CASSFTGGQGYTF.

V is TRBV5-1 and J is TRBJ1-1; possibly TRBD1 for D (5 bases). Trimming took off 4 bases at V and 11 bases at J, with 12 bases between the two ends. The CDR3 consists of 11 residues. Looked up from germline, CDR1 is SGHRS and CDR2 is YFSETQ. Written as DNA, the CDR3 is TGCGCCAGCAGCAACGGAAACAGGGCTTTCTTT. Its translation: CASSNGNRAFF.

The V gene is TRBV6-4, the J gene TRBJ2-1, with TRBD2 matching 12 bases. The junction had 12 bases not matched to a gene; V was cut back by 2 bases and J by 4 bases. This CDR3 spans 19 amino acids. Germline-derived CDR1 and CDR2 are MRHNA and SNTAGT. The CDR3 bases are TGTGCCAGCAGTGACGGCCCTAGCGGGGGGGCCGGTCGTTACAATGAGCAGTTCTTC. This codes for CASSDGPSGGAGRYNEQFF.

This clone was seen once. The chain carries TRBV5-1 and TRBJ2-4; 10 nucleotides match TRBD1. There are 16 residues in the CDR3. The trim removed 2 bases at V and 7 bases at J, leaving 9 bases unmatched. The germline V gene has CDR1 SGHRS and CDR2 YFSETQ. In DNA, the CDR3 is TGCGCCAGCAGCTTTTGGACAGGGGGTCCGAGGAACATTCAGTACTTC. Translated, it gives CASSFWTGGPRNIQYF.

The rearrangement links TRBV5-4 to TRBJ1-1; no firm D call. The germline CDR1 and CDR2 sequences are SGHNT and YYREEE (reference sequence). CDR3 size: 13 residues. The V end was cut by 2 bases, the J end by 3 bases, with 8 bases between. The CDR3 nucleotides are TGTGCCAGCAGCTTACAGACCCACACTGAAGCTTTCTTT. Its translation is CASSLQTHTEAFF.

The chain uses TRBV19 and TRBJ2-7; 10 bases map to TRBD2. The CDR3 spans 16 residues. The germline V gene has CDR1 LNHDA and CDR2 SQIVND (reference sequence). The junction had 7 bases not matched to a gene; V was cut back by 5 bases and J by 0 bases. The CDR3 protein is CASSVLSGGVSYEQYF. In DNA, the CDR3 is TGTGCCAGTAGTGTTCTCAGCGGGGGGGTCTCCTACGAGCAGTACTTC. The complete variable domain, with remaining parts taken from reference TRBV19 and TRBJ2-7, reads DGGITQSPKYLFRKEGQNVTLSCEQNLNHDAMYWYRQDPGQGLRLIYYSQIVNDFQKGDIAEGYSVSREKKESFPLTVTSAQKNPTAFYLCASSVLSGGVSYEQYFGPGTRLTVT.

Only a few counts were recorded for this clone. V is TRBV6-5 and J is TRBJ2-3; 7 bases line up with TRBD1. Germline-derived CDR1 and CDR2 are MNHEY and SVGAGI. V lost 8 bases, J lost 3 bases, and 8 bases stayed unmatched. The CDR3 extends over 14 amino acids. The CDR3 DNA reads as TGTGCCAGCGCTCCCGGGACAGCAACAGATACGCAGTATTTT. It specifies CASAPGTATDTQYF.

The chain recombines TRBV7-6 with TRBJ2-5; TRBD2 agrees at 9 bases. Germline V gives CDR1 SGHVS, CDR2 FNYEAQ. The V gene end was trimmed by 7 bases and the J gene end by 4 bases; junction bases not matched to a gene: 19. This CDR3 is built from 18 residues. In DNA form, the CDR3 reads TGTGCCAGCACCCCTATGTCCCTTATGCGGGGGGGCCCAGAGACCCAGTACTTC. Its protein is CASTPMSLMRGGPETQYF.